These T cell receptor beta chains were read from a single sample in a study of monozygotic twins with inflammatory bowel disease. TCRdb reprocessed the 5' RACE reads and keeps a single row for each CDR3 protein, giving no DNA. In all, the sample yields over 90,000 distinct CDR3 sequences. The specimen sequenced was blood. The receptors come from a human donor with ulcerative colitis or Crohn's disease, or a healthy co-twin of an affected twin (not recorded which). CDR3s include the opening cysteine and the closing phenylalanine or tryptophan.

J	V	CDR3
TRBJ1-4	TRBV5-4	CASSSPVNEKLFF
TRBJ2-7	TRBV9	CASSVNYDPSYEQYF
TRBJ2-2	TRBV5-1	CASSLAGGGGNTGELFF
TRBJ2-1	TRBV9	CASSVSGREYNEQFF
TRBJ2-2	TRBV3-1	CASRTASNTGELFF
TRBJ2-5	TRBV7-2	CASSLGGTQKSQYF
TRBJ2-6	TRBV12-3/TRBV12-4	CASSPTTGIRNVLTF
TRBJ2-6	TRBV20-1	CSASPTSGANVLTF
TRBJ2-7	TRBV27	CASSSRQALRRYF
TRBJ2-1	TRBV27	CASSLYWDVSGRARRTHNEQFF
TRBJ2-3	TRBV5-1	CASSLVVAGAGGDTQYF
TRBJ2-2	TRBV7-3	CASSWANTGELFF
TRBJ1-3	TRBV4-2	CASSPGAGTLGSGNTIYF
TRBJ2-7	TRBV24-1	CATSDFNYEQYF
TRBJ1-1	TRBV19	CASMRGQGKRNTEAFF
TRBJ1-1	TRBV5-1	CASSSGGTEAFF